This TCR beta chain is from a study of T-cell reconstitution after alpha-beta-depleted transplantation in children. Study-wide results and limits: T-cell counts and diversity were attributed mostly to newly produced T cells one year after transplant. There were reportedly several hundred expanded graft clones from which alpha-beta T cells came about two months after transplant.

The table lists this clonotype with many counts. The antigen is not known. TCRbeta library construction was performed incorporating unique molecular identifiers. TCRdb itself ran the PCR reads through MiXCR, one entry per CDR3 protein. Of 200,000 to 300,000 distinct CDR3 sequences in the sample, roughly a quarter were seen once. Here the sequenced sample was PBMCs, taken before TCRalphabeta/CD19-depleted stem cell transplant. This receptor was identified in a girl aged 2 to 10 with Fanconi anemia, due to receive a stem cell transplant.

This CDR3 is CASSSTASNQPQHF. DNA for the CDR3: TGTGCCAGCAGTTCGACAGCTAGCAATCAGCCCCAGCATTTT. The chain carries TRBV12-3 or TRBV12-4 and TRBJ1-5; perhaps TRBD1 as D (5 bases). This CDR3 is built from 14 residues. V was pared by 4 bases and J by 0 bases, with 7 bases between.